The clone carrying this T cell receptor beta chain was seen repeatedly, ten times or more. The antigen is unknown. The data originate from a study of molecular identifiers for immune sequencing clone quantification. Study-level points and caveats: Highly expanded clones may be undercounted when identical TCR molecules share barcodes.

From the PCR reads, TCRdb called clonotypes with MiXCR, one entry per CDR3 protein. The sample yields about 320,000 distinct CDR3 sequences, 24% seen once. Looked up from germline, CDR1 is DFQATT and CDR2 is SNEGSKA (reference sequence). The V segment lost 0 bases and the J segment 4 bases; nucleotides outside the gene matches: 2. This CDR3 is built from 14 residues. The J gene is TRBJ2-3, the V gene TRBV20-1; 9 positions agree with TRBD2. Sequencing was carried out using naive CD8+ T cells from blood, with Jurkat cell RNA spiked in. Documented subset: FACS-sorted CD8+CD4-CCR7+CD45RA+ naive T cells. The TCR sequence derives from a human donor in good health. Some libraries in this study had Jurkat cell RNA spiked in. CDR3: CSARDAGGADTQYF. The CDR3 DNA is TGCAGTGCTAGAGATGCGGGGGGGGCAGATACGCAGTATTTT.